This T cell receptor beta chain was sequenced for a study of CD4+ T cells in melanoma. Findings of the study overall: CD8+ T cell, macrophage and B cell function reportedly correlated with neoantigen-specific CD4+ T cells. Diverse differentiation states were reported for melanoma neoantigen-specific CD4+ T cells.

Worth noting for this clone: Its target is unknown.

The CDR3 is 13 residues long. CDR1 is KGHSH, CDR2 LQKENI, per germline. V lost 4 bases, J lost 0 bases, and 5 bases lay in between. Method: immunoSEQ multiplex PCR; TCRdb's copy keeps in-frame clones and lacks some. Seen here are about 120,000 clones, 92% observed once, and the top ten hold roughly 3.5%. The chain recombines TRBV18 with TRBJ2-3, with no clear D. The TCR originated in a human donor with melanoma. The sequencing sample was made of peripheral blood. The CDR3 region has the DNA TGTGCCAGCTCACAGGCTAGCACAGATACGCAGTATTTT. Translating it yields CASSQASTDTQYF.